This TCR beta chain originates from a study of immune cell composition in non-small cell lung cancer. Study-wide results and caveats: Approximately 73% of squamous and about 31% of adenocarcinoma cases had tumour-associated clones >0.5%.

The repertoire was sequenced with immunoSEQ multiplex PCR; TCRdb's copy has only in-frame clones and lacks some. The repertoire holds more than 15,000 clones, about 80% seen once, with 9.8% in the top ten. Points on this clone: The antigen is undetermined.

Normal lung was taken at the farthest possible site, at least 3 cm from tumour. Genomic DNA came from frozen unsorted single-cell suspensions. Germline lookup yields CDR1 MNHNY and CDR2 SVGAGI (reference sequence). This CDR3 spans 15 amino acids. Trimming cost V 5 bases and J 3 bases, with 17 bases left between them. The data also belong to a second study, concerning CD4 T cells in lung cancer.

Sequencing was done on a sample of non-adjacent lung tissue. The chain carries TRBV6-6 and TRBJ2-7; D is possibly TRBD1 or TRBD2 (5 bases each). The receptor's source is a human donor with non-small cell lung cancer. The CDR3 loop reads CASSPRSEGSYEQYF. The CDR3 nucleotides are TGTGCCAGCAGTCCCCGCAGTGAGGGGAGCTACGAGCAGTACTTC.